This T cell receptor beta chain was identified in a study of T-cell reconstitution after alpha-beta-depleted transplantation in children. During its preparation, the TCRbeta library received unique molecular identifiers. TCRdb used MiXCR to reprocess the PCR reads, holding one entry per CDR3 protein. The data hold around 700,000 distinct CDR3 sequences, with 10% to 15% observed a single time. Regarding the study as a whole: Newly generated T cells supplied most T-cell counts and diversity one year post-transplant. After transplant, at about two months, alpha-beta T cells were reportedly derived from several hundred expanded graft clones.

This clonotype was counted many times. The antigen remains unidentified. The germline V gene encodes CDR1 SGHRS and CDR2 YFSETQ. The CDR3 loop spans 15 amino acids. The trim removed 6 bases at V and 2 bases at J, leaving 3 bases unmatched. The sample in question was PBMCs, obtained before TCRalphabeta/CD19-depleted stem cell transplant. The clonotype was recovered from a girl aged 2-10 years with congenital amegakaryocytic thrombocytopenia, due to receive a stem cell transplant. V is TRBV5-1 and J is TRBJ2-7, with 15 positions matching TRBD2. In DNA form, the CDR3 reads TGCGCCAGCACCGGGACTAGCGGGAGGACCTACGAGCAGTACTTC. It codes for CASTGTSGRTYEQYF.